The sample holds many counts of the clone carrying this T cell receptor (beta chain). This sample stems from a study of T cells in Graves' hyperthyroidism and ophthalmopathy. V gave up 4 bases and J gave up 3 bases; unmatched junction bases: 5. This CDR3 region has 15 residues. Germline-derived CDR1 and CDR2 are SEHNR and FQNEAQ (reference sequence). TCR beta CDR3 regions were amplified from RNA transcripts. HTBI primers were the set used in a first-round RT-PCR of the TCR CDR3. TCRdb passed the multiplex PCR reads through MiXCR, listing each CDR3 protein once. The profile shows a few hundred thousand distinct CDR3 sequences, 15% to 20% of them singletons.

The chain has TRBV7-9 and TRBJ2-7, with 11 bases lining up with TRBD2. The sample consisted of blood. The sequence was collected from a woman between 50 and 59 years old with Graves' hyperthyroidism. The CDR3 DNA sequence: TGTGCCAGCAGCTCAGGGACTAGCGGAGGCTACGAGCAGTACTTC. Amino acid sequence: CASSSGTSGGYEQYF.